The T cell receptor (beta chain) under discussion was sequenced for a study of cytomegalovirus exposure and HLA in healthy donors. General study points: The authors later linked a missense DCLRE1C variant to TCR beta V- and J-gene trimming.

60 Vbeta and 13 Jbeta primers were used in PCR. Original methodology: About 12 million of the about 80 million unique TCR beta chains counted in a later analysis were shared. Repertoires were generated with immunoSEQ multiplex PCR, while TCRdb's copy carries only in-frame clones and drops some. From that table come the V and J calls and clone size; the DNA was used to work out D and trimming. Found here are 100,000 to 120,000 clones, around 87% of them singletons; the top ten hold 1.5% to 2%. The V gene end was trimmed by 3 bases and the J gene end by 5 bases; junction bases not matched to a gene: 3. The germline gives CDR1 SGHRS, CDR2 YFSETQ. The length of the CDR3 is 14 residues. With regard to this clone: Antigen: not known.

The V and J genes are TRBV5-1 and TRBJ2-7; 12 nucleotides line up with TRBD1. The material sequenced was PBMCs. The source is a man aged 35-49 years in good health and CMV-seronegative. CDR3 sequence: CASSSGTGGHEQYF. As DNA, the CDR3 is TGCGCCAGCAGCTCCGGGACAGGGGGCCACGAGCAGTACTTC.